A single sample gave rise to the 25 T cell receptor beta chains below, sequenced in a study of patients and donors after allogeneic stem cell transplantation. MiXCR, applied by TCRdb to the RT-PCR reads, yields one record per CDR3 protein. Of about 74,000 distinct CDR3 sequences in the sample, around a quarter were seen once. Material: blood, either unsorted or a sorted T cell fraction (not recorded which). These receptors were obtained from a human donor who was either an allogeneic HSCT recipient or a stem cell or donor lymphocyte infusion donor (not recorded which). It is not recorded whose cells these are; they may come from a transplant donor.

This clonotype has more than one count but fewer than ten. V gene TRBV7-2 combines with J gene TRBJ1-2; D possibly corresponds to TRBD1 (6 bases). Germline assignment: CDR1 SGHTA and CDR2 FQGNSA. V was trimmed by 8 bases and J by 1 base, leaving 17 bases between them. CDR3 length: 15 residues. CDR3 amino acids: CASQTGLWSNYGYTF. Here the CDR3 DNA reads TGTGCCAGCCAAACAGGGCTCTGGAGTAACTATGGCTACACCTTC. The entire variable domain, with the rest obtained from reference TRBV7-2 and TRBJ1-2, is as follows: GAGVSQSPSNKVTEKGKDVELRCDPISGHTALYWYRQSLGQGLEFLIYFQGNSAPDKSGLPSDRFSAERTGGSVSTLTIQRTQQEDSAVYLCASQTGLWSNYGYTFGSGTRLTVV.

The chain recombines TRBV27 with TRBJ2-7; D is ambiguous. CDR1 MNHEY and CDR2 SMNVEV come from the germline V gene (reference sequence). Trimming took 3 bases from V and 6 from J, leaving 12 bases between them. The CDR3 extends over 13 amino acids. The CDR3 DNA is TGTGCCAGCAGTTTCACTCTTGGGCGCGAGCAGTACTTC. It specifies CASSFTLGREQYF.

The gene calls are TRBV4-1 and TRBJ2-5; the D is unclear. The germline CDR1 and CDR2 sequences are MGHRA and YSYEKL. The CDR3 has 12 amino acids. V was trimmed by 2 bases and J by 4 bases, leaving 5 bases between them. The CDR3 reads CASSQPLETQYF. CDR3 in DNA: TGCGCCAGCAGCCAACCCCTAGAGACCCAGTACTTC.

There are a few counts of this clonotype. This chain uses TRBV20-1 with TRBJ2-1, with TRBD2 matching 11 bases. V was clipped by 1 base and J by 1 base; unmatched bases: 6. Per germline, CDR1 DFQATT and CDR2 SNEGSKA (reference sequence). The CDR3 runs 17 residues. The CDR3 sequence is CSARGRLAGGSYNEQFF. Here the CDR3 DNA reads TGCAGTGCTAGAGGGCGGCTAGCGGGGGGTTCCTACAATGAGCAGTTCTTC.

This clonotype was seen a handful of times. This CDR3 is CASSDRTSGGPYQETQYF. Written as DNA, the CDR3 is TGCGCCAGCAGCGACCGGACTAGCGGGGGCCCGTACCAAGAGACCCAGTACTTC. This chain uses TRBV5-1 with TRBJ2-5; the match to TRBD2 covers 13 bases. CDR1 is SGHRS, CDR2 YFSETQ, per germline. The CDR3 is 18 residues long. V lost 4 bases, J lost 0 bases, and 9 bases stayed unmatched. Based on the CDR3 plus reference TRBV5-1 and TRBJ2-5, the full variable domain is KAGVTQTPRYLIKTRGQQVTLSCSPISGHRSVSWYQQTPGQGLQFLFEYFSETQRNKGNFPGRFSGRQFSNSRSEMNVSTLELGDSALYLCASSDRTSGGPYQETQYFGPGTRLLVL.

The chain recombines TRBV23-1 with TRBJ2-5; perhaps TRBD1 as D (5 bases). TRBV23-1 is classed as an ORF, of uncertain function. V lost 3 bases and J 1 base, leaving 15 bases between the germline ends. CDR3 length equals 16 residues. The CDR3, as DNA: TGCGCCAGCAGTCATGGGATAGGGGAAATCCAAGAGACCCAGTACTTC. Translated: CASSHGIGEIQETQYF.

This chain joins TRBV29-1 and TRBJ2-7; TRBD2 might be the D (5 bases). The V end lost 4 bases, the J end lost 7 bases, and 20 bases lay between the germline ends. The CDR3 consists of 14 residues. Germline CDR1 and CDR2: SQVTM and ANQGSEA. CDR3 coding DNA: TGCAGCGTTGTAGGAGAGGGCCATAGGTTGGAGCAGTACTTC. The encoded protein is CSVVGEGHRLEQYF.

The J gene is TRBJ1-5, the V gene TRBV4-1, with D hard to call. CDR1 is MGHRA, CDR2 YSYEKL, per germline. This CDR3 has 13 residues. V was pared by 6 bases and J by 5 bases, with 11 bases between. CDR3 coding DNA: TGCGCCAGCAGTGGATTTGGGGATCAGCCCCAGCATTTT. This codes for CASSGFGDQPQHF.

This clonotype was seen a few times. The chain combines TRBV5-1 with TRBJ2-1; D gene uncertain. Germline CDR1 SGHRS, CDR2 YFSETQ. The CDR3 covers 16 residues. The V and J ends lost 0 bases and 5 bases respectively, with 15 bases between them. In DNA form, the CDR3 reads TGCGCCAGCAGCTTGGAAGGGCCCGCCCTAAACAATGAGCAGTTCTTC. Translated: CASSLEGPALNNEQFF.

Only a few counts were recorded for this clonotype. CDR3 in DNA: TGTGCCATCAGTGAGTCGACTCAGGAACTCTACGAGCAGTACTTC. Translating gives CAISESTQELYEQYF. The rearrangement links TRBV10-3 to TRBJ2-7; D remains ambiguous. This CDR3 contains 15 residues. The germline V and J ends were trimmed by 0 bases and 3 bases, with 12 bases remaining between them. The germline gives CDR1 ENHRY, CDR2 SYGVKD.

CDR3 nucleotides: TGCAGTGCTAGGGAGGGGGCAGGCACTGAAGCTTTCTTT. Its protein product is CSAREGAGTEAFF. This chain links TRBV20-1 with TRBJ1-1; TRBD1 aligns across 7 bases. The length of the CDR3 is 13 residues. V trimming: 3 bases; J trimming: 4 bases; junction bases outside the gene matches: 5. Germline V gene data show CDR1 as DFQATT and CDR2 as SNEGSKA (reference sequence).

The rearrangement joins TRBV24-1 to TRBJ2-3; 7 nucleotides agree with TRBD1. V was pared by 12 bases and J by 0 bases, with 5 bases of the junction left unmatched. This CDR3 region has 13 residues. Germline V lookup: CDR1 KGHDR, CDR2 SFDVKD. DNA of the CDR3: TGTGCCTCCCGGGACAGCAGCACAGATACGCAGTATTTT. It yields the protein CASRDSSTDTQYF.

The gene calls are TRBV5-1 and TRBJ1-5; 8 bases agree with TRBD1. From germline, CDR1 is SGHRS and CDR2 YFSETQ. This CDR3 comprises 19 residues. V shed 2 bases and J 0 bases; nucleotides not matched to a gene: 13. CDR3 region: CASSLSPLDRAYSNQPQHF. CDR3 nucleotides: TGCGCCAGCAGCTTATCTCCCCTGGACAGGGCCTATAGCAATCAGCCCCAGCATTTT.

This sequence joins TRBV2 and TRBJ1-1; D is undetermined. The ends were cut back, 4 bases at V and 2 bases at J, with 8 bases in the middle. Germline V gene sequence: CDR1 SNHLY, CDR2 FYNNEI. There are 13 residues in the CDR3. The CDR3: CASSVWGNTEAFF. The CDR3 DNA follows: TGTGCCAGCAGTGTCTGGGGTAACACTGAAGCTTTCTTT.

A few counts support this clonotype. The chain recombines TRBV19 with TRBJ2-5, with D unclear. This CDR3 spans 15 amino acids. From germline, CDR1 is LNHDA and CDR2 SQIVND (reference sequence). V lost 3 bases and J 5 bases, leaving 16 bases between the germline ends. The CDR3 loop reads CASSMGSSVVETQYF. The DNA for the CDR3 is TGTGCCAGTAGTATGGGGTCTTCAGTGGTGGAGACCCAGTACTTC.

The chain couples TRBV7-9 to TRBJ2-7; 11 bases agree with TRBD2. V was clipped by 4 bases and J by 2 bases; unmatched bases: 10. From germline, CDR1 is SEHNR and CDR2 FQNEAQ (reference sequence). This CDR3 has 17 residues. The CDR3 nucleotides are TGTGCCAGCAGCTCGGGTAGCGGGAGGGTCTCACCCTACGAGCAGTACTTC. It translates to CASSSGSGRVSPYEQYF.

The chain links TRBV18 to TRBJ1-2; D is unresolved. From germline, CDR1 is KGHSH and CDR2 LQKENI. The CDR3 contains 12 residues. Trimming pared 0 bases from V and 3 bases from J, leaving 2 bases between. In nucleotides, the CDR3 is TGTGCCAGCTCACCACCGGACTATGGCTACACCTTC. It yields the protein CASSPPDYGYTF.

This clonotype was recorded many times. The germline gene is not matched at one end of the junction; a read error may be the cause. The rearrangement links TRBV12-3 or TRBV12-4 to TRBJ1-1; D unclear. The CDR3 has 13 residues. CDR3 region: CASSLGLNTEAFF. The CDR3 nucleotides are TGTGCCAGCAGCTTAGGTCTCAACACTGAAGCTTTCTTT.

This clonotype showed up many times. The gene calls are TRBV18 and TRBJ1-5; the D gene is possibly TRBD1 (5 bases). Deletions cut 0 bases from V and 1 base from J, with 16 bases between. Looked up from germline, CDR1 is KGHSH and CDR2 is LQKENI. This CDR3 has 18 residues. The CDR3 bases are TGTGCCAGCTCACCACCGCGTCCGGGGGACGGAAGCAATCAGCCCCAGCATTTT. Amino acids: CASSPPRPGDGSNQPQHF.

The chain combines TRBV6-5 with TRBJ2-1, with TRBD2 matching over 11 bases. The CDR3 has 14 residues. J was trimmed by 8 bases and V by 5 bases; bases with no gene match: 5. Germline CDR1 MNHEY, CDR2 SVGAGI. The CDR3 here is CASSISGRGYEQFF. The CDR3 coding sequence is TGTGCCAGCAGTATTAGCGGGAGGGGGTATGAGCAGTTCTTC.

The gene calls are TRBV4-3 and TRBJ2-2, with TRBD1 as a possible D gene (6 bases). The CDR3 loop spans 16 amino acids. Looked up from germline, CDR1 is LGHNA and CDR2 is YSLEER. The V and J ends lost 3 bases and 1 base respectively, with 12 bases between them. In DNA, the CDR3 is TGCGCCAGCAGCCACTGGGGACAAGAGAACACCGGGGAGCTGTTTTTT. Amino acid sequence: CASSHWGQENTGELFF.

This clonotype was counted between two and nine times. The CDR3 protein is CASRFGGALNEKLFF. CDR3 bases: TGTGCCAGCAGATTCGGCGGGGCCCTCAATGAAAAACTGTTTTTT. The chain links TRBV7-2 to TRBJ1-4; D possibly corresponds to TRBD1 (5 bases). There are 15 residues in the CDR3. Trimming removed 6 bases from V and 5 bases from J, with 16 bases in between. The germline gives CDR1 SGHTA, CDR2 FQGNSA.

The chain employs TRBV13 and TRBJ2-7, with a possible D match to TRBD2 (5 bases). V was trimmed by 5 bases and J by 1 base, leaving 15 bases between them. This CDR3 region has 15 residues. CDR1 and CDR2 from the germline V gene are PRHDT and FYEKMQ (reference sequence). As DNA, the CDR3 is TGTGCCAGCAGCGGGAGACGTACTGAATCCTACGAGCAGTACTTC. Protein product: CASSGRRTESYEQYF. The entire variable domain, with the rest obtained from reference TRBV13 and TRBJ2-7, is as follows: AAGVIQSPRHLIKEKRETATLKCYPIPRHDTVYWYQQGPGQDPQFLISFYEKMQSDKGSIPDRFSAQQFSDYHSELNMSSLELGDSALYFCASSGRRTESYEQYFGPGTRLTVT.

The chain couples TRBV7-9 to TRBJ1-4; 9 bases are a match to TRBD1. Germline V gives CDR1 SEHNR, CDR2 FQNEAQ (reference sequence). The CDR3 spans 17 residues. J was trimmed by 4 bases and V by 5 bases; bases with no gene match: 11. As DNA, the CDR3 is TGTGCCAGCAGCCCCACAGGGGGCTCGACCATTAATGAAAAACTGTTTTTT. Amino acid sequence: CASSPTGGSTINEKLFF.

The genes are TRBV10-3 and TRBJ2-5; D gene uncertain. The germline V and J ends were trimmed by 2 bases and 5 bases, with 9 bases remaining between them. The CDR3 covers 13 residues. Germline CDR1 is ENHRY and CDR2 is SYGVKD. As DNA, the CDR3 is TGTGCCATCAGTGAGCTGCTGTCCGAGACCCAGTACTTC. Amino acid sequence: CAISELLSETQYF.